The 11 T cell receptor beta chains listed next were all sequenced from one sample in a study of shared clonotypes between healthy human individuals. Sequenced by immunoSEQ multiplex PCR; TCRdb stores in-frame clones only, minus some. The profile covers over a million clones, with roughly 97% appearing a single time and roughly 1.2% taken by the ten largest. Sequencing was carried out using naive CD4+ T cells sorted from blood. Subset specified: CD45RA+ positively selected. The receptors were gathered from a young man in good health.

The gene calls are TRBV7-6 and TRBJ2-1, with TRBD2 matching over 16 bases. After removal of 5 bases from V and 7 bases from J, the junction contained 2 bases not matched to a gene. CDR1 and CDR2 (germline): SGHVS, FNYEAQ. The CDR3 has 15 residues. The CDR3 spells CASSRGLAGGNEQFF. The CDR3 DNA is TGTGCCAGCAGCCGGGGACTAGCGGGAGGGAATGAGCAGTTCTTC.

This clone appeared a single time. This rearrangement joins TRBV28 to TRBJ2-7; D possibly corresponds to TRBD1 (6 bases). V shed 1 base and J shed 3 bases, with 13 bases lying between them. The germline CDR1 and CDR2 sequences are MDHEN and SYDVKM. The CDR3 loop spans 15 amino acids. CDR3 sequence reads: CASSLYGQPIYEQYF. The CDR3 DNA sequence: TGTGCCAGCAGTTTATATGGACAGCCTATCTACGAGCAGTACTTC.

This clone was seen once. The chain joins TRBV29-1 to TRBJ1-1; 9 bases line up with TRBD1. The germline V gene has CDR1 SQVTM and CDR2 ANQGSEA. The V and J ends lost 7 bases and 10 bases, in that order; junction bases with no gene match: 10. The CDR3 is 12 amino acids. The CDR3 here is CSANRGRGVAFF. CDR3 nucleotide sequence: TGCAGCGCAAACAGGGGGCGCGGGGTAGCTTTCTTT.

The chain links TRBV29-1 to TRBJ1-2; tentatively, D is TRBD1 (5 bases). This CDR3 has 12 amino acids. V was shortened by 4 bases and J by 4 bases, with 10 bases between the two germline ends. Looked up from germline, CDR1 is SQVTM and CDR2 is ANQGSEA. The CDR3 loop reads CSVAGHIYGYTF. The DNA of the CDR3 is TGCAGCGTTGCAGGACACATCTATGGCTACACCTTC.

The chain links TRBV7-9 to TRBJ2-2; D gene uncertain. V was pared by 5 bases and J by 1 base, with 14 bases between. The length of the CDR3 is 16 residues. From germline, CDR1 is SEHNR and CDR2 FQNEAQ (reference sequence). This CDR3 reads CASSKNRPLNTGELFF. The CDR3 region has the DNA TGTGCCAGCAGCAAGAATAGACCTTTGAACACCGGGGAGCTGTTTTTT. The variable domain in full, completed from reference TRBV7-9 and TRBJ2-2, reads DTGVSQNPRHKITKRGQNVTFRCDPISEHNRLYWYRQTLGQGPEFLTYFQNEAQLEKSRLLSDRFSAERPKGSFSTLEIQRTEQGDSAMYLCASSKNRPLNTGELFFGEGSRLTVL.

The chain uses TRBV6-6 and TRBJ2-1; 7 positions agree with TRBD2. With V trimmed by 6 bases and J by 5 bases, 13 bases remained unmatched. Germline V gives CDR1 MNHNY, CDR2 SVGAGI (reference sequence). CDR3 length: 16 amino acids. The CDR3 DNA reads TGTGCCAGCAGCCCATCTTCTAGCGGAAGTCACAATGAGCAGTTCTTC. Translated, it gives CASSPSSSGSHNEQFF.

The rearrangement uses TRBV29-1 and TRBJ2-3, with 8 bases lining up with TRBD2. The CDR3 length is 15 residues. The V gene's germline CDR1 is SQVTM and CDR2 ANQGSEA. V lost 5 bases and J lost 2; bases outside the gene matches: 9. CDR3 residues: CSVLTGTSSTDTQYF. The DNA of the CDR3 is TGCAGCGTTCTAACCGGGACTAGTTCCACAGATACGCAGTATTTT.

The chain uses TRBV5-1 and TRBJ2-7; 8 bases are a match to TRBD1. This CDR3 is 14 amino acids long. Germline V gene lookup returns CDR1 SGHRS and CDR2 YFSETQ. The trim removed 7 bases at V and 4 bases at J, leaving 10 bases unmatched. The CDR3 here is CASGLQGAVYEQYF. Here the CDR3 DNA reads TGCGCCAGCGGCCTCCAGGGGGCGGTTTACGAGCAGTACTTC.

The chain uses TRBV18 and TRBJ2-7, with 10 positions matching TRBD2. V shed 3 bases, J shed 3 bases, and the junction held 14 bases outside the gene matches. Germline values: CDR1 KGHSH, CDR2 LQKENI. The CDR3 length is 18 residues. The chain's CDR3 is CASSPLPGLATPNYEQYF. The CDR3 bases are TGTGCCAGCTCACCCCTCCCGGGACTAGCGACTCCTAACTACGAGCAGTACTTC.

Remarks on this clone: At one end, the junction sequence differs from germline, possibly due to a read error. CDR3 coding DNA: TGTGCCAGCAGCATAGCGGGGGCTGGCACAGATACGCAGTATTTT. It codes for CASSIAGAGTDTQYF. The V gene is TRBV7-2, the J gene TRBJ2-3, with TRBD2 matching over 9 bases. Per germline, CDR1 SGHTA and CDR2 FQGNSA. The CDR3 has 15 amino acids.

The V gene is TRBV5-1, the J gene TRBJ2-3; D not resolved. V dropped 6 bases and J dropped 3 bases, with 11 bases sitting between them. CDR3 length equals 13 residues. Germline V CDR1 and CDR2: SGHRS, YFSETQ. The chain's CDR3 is CASNPGHTDTQYF. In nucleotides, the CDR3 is TGCGCCAGCAACCCTGGGCATACAGATACGCAGTATTTT.